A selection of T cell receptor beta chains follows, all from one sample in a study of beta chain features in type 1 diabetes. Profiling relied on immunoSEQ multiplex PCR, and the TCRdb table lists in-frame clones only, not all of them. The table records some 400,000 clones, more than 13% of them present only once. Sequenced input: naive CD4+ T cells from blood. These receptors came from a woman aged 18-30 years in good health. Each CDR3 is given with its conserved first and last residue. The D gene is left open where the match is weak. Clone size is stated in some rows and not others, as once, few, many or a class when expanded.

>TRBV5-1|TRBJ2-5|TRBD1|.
TGCGCCAGCAGCTTGGGACAGGGGGGAGAGACCCAGTACTTC
CASSLGQGGETQYF
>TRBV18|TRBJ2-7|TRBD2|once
TGTGCCAGCTCACCACCGACTAGCCGCTACGAGCAGTACTTC
CASSPPTSRYEQYF
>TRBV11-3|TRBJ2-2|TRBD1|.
TGTGCCAGCAGCTTAGGCCCCAGGGGGCGGGTGAACACCGGGGAGCTGTTTTTT
CASSLGPRGRVNTGELFF
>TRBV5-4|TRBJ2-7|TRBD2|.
TGTGCCAGCAGCTCCAAAACTAGCGGGATGTACGAGCAGTACTTC
CASSSKTSGMYEQYF
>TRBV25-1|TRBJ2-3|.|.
TGTGCCAGCAGTGACCTAGCTCCAGATACGCAGTATTTT
CASSDLAPDTQYF
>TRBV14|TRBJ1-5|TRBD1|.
TGTGCCAGCAGCCCGGGACAGGGACATCAGCCCCAGCATTTT
CASSPGQGHQPQHF
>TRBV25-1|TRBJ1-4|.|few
TGTGCCAGCAGTGATCCCGGACAGACGGAAAAACTGTTTTTT
CASSDPGQTEKLFF
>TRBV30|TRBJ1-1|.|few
TGTGCCTGGAGTGTCCCCCTTGAGGCAGCTTTCTTT
CAWSVPLEAAFF
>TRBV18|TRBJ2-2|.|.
TGTGCCAGCTCACCCACAGGGACGAACACCGGGGAGCTGTTTTTT
CASSPTGTNTGELFF
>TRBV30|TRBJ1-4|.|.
TGTGCCTGGAGTGTAGGGGGGGCAAGTGAAAAACTGTTTTTT
CAWSVGGASEKLFF
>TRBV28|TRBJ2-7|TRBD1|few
TGTGCCAGCAGTTTATCAGGGACAGCCCTCTACGAGCAGTACTTC
CASSLSGTALYEQYF
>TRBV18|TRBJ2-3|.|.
TGTGCCAGCTCATGGAGGAGCACAGATACGCAGTATTTT
CASSWRSTDTQYF
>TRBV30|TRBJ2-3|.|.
TGTGCCTGGGGTAGGGGGAGTGGGGAAGATACGCAGTATTTT
CAWGRGSGEDTQYF
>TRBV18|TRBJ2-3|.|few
TGTGCCAGCTCAGAAGTAGTCACAGATACGCAGTATTTT
CASSEVVTDTQYF
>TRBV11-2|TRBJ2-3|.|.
TGTGCCAGCAGCTTAAATACTGCGCAGTATTTT
CASSLNTAQYF
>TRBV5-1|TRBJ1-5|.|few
TGCGCCAGCAGCTTGGGTCCCACACAAGCGAAGCCCCAGCATTTT
CASSLGPTQAKPQHF
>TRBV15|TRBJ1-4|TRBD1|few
TGTGCCACCAGCCTGACAGACAGGGGAGGAAAACTGTTTTTT
CATSLTDRGGKLFF
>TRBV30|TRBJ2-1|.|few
TGTGCCTGGAGTGCACGACTACGGTCAGGGGATGAGCAGTTCTTC
CAWSARLRSGDEQFF
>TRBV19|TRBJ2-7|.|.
TGTGCCAGTAGTATTTACGGCGGGACAGCCTACGAGCAGTACTTC
CASSIYGGTAYEQYF
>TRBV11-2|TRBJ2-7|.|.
TGTGCCAGCAGTTGGGCCCACTCCTACGAGCAGTACTTC
CASSWAHSYEQYF
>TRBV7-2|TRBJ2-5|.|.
TGTGCCAGCAGCCCCAGGCCGGGAGTCCAAGAGACCCAGTACTTC
CASSPRPGVQETQYF
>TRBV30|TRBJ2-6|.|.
TGTGCCTGGAGTCTCCGCCAGGGGATCGCTGGGGCCAACGTCCTGACTTTC
CAWSLRQGIAGANVLTF
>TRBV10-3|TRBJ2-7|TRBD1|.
TGTGCCATCAGTGAGTCGGTGACAGGGTACGAGCAGTACTTC
CAISESVTGYEQYF
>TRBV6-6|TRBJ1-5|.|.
TGTGCCAGCAGGGCTTATAGCAATCAGCCCCAGCATTTT
CASRAYSNQPQHF